This TCR beta chain was sequenced during a study of CD8+ T cells in alopecia areata (dated by TCRdb to about 2018). At the level of the whole study: The treated patients took part in an open-label pilot trial in which moderate-to-severe alopecia areata was treated with oral tofacitinib at 5 to 10 mg twice daily. Tofacitinib was administered for 6 to 18 months, and 6 months of follow-up off drug were then conducted to assess delayed response and recurrence. The SALT score, which quantifies the percentage of affected scalp surface area, was used to measure disease severity in treated patients. The study used high-throughput TCRbeta sequencing to examine T cell clonal expansion in alopecia areata, in both the C3H/HeJ mouse model and human patients. On the human side, TCRbeta sequencing was run on scalp tissue and on sorted CD4+ and CD8+ peripheral blood T cells from healthy controls and from alopecia areata patients with either patchy or totalis/universalis disease. Biopsies were taken from tofacitinib-treated patients at baseline and at 4 and 24 weeks of treatment, and a later scalp biopsy was taken in several of the tofacitinib-treated patients. Scalp clonality was compared among normal scalp (n=4), patchy alopecia areata scalp (n=8), and alopecia totalis/universalis scalp (n=8). RNA came from the PAXgene miRNA kit for fixed scalp, the miRNeasy kit for PBMCs, and the RNeasy kit for mouse skin. Amplification of TCRbeta CDR3 regions was done by immunoSEQ multiplex PCR using 35 Vbeta forward primers and 13 Jbeta reverse primers.

The intended sense of this specimen's time point label: four to five weeks on oral tofacitinib. The meaning of the sample's treatment or condition label: oral pan-JAK inhibitor, 5-10 mg twice daily. From alopecia areata patients, peripheral blood was collected along with lesional scalp punch biopsies. PBMCs were separated by density centrifugation and stained for CD3, CD4 and CD8, after which CD4+ and CD8+ T cells were sorted on a FACSAria. This clone appeared a few times. Its antigen remains undetermined. Base qualities are not at hand, and no much larger clone is one base apart. The library came from the immunoSEQ multiplex PCR assay. For TCR sequencing, RNA was extracted from every sample and reverse transcribed into cDNA to serve as template. First-strand cDNA was synthesized with SuperScript III using a 2:1 mix of oligo-dT and random hexamers. A synthetic immune receptor repertoire was used to gauge amplification bias, and whatever bias remained was removed computationally. Under the source paper's analysis protocol: Raw reads were preprocessed for error removal, and CDR3 was defined according to IMGT conventions as running from the conserved cysteine to phenylalanine. To get clonality, Shannon entropy was normalized by log2 of the number of productive unique TCRs and the result was subtracted from 1. CD4 or CD8 identity of scalp clones was inferred by cross-referencing scalp TCRbeta sequences with sorted blood CD4 and CD8 repertoires. Not all clones reach the TCRdb copy of this immuneACCESS table, which keeps in-frame sequences only. Checked studies attribute under half of the gap to unresolved V genes and leave the rest unexplained. The V and J calls and the clone size are those of that table, but D and trimming were determined from the DNA. The table for this sample lists 150,000 or so clones; around three fifths of them were counted only once. The ten top clones hold roughly 0.91% of the sample.

Its CDR3 holds 13 amino acids, cysteine through phenylalanine. Only CDR3 DNA remains: 39 bases, in frame from the first base. Trimming costs V 1 base and J 0 bases, and their ends lie 5 bases apart. From a lookup of the germline V gene, CDR1 and CDR2 are SGHDT and YYEEEE. General study outcomes and caveats: Unlike mouse skin, where gammadelta T cells dominate, normal human skin contains resident alphabeta T cells that get sequenced too, which complicates analysis of the scalp TCR repertoire. Lesional scalp, especially in alopecia totalis/universalis, showed higher clonality and more expanded CD8+ clones than normal scalp, suggesting antigenic drive. Tofacitinib significantly lowered scalp clonality and the number of expanded CD8+ clones among the top 100 scalp clones. Because the treated cohort was small and had just a single nonresponder, larger studies are needed to establish links between baseline CD8+ expansion and response. TCR sequences shared between patients were less clear than in mice, possibly partly because of HLA diversity in the patient population. Many expanded lesional clones persisted in scalp and blood during tofacitinib treatment, which may partly explain relapse after stopping treatment.

This clonotype originated in a human donor with alopecia areata. The rearranged chain carries TRBV5-6 and TRBJ2-7; the D gene cannot be resolved reliably. Sequencing used CD4+ T cells sorted from blood, obtained at week 4, from a patient treated with tofacitinib. The CDR3 sequence is CASSLITSYEQYF. The DNA is TGTGCCAGCAGCTTGATCACCTCCTACGAGCAGTACTTC. Full variable domain (CDR3 extended with the reference TRBV5-6 and TRBJ2-7 proteins): DAGVTQSPTHLIKTRGQQVTLRCSPKSGHDTVSWYQQALGQGPQFIFQYYEEEERQRGNFPDRFSGHQFPNYSSELNVNALLLGDSALYLCASSLITSYEQYFGPGTRLTVT.